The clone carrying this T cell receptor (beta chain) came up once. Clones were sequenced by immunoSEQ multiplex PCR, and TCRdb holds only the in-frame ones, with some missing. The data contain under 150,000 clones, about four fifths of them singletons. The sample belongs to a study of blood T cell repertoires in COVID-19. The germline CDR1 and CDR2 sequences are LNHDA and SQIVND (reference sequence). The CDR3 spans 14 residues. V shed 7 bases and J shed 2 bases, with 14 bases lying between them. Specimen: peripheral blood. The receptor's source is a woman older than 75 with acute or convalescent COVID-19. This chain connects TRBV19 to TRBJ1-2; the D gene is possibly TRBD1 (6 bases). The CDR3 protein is CASNPTGANYGYTF. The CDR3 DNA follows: TGTGCCAGTAACCCGACAGGAGCCAACTATGGCTACACCTTC.